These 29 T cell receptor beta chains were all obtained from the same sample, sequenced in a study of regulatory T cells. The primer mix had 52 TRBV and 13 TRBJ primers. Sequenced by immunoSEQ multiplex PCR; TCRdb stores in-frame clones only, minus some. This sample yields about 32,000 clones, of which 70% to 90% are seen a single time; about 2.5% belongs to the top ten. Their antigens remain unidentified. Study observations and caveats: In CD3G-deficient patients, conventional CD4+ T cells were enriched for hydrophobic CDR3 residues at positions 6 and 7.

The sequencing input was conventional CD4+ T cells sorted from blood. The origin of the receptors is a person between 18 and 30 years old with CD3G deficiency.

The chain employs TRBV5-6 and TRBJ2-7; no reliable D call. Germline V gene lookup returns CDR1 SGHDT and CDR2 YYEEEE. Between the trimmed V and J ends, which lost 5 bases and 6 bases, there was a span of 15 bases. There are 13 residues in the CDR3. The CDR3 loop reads CASSPDSKGEQYF. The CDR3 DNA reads TGTGCCAGCAGTCCTGACTCCAAAGGCGAGCAGTACTTC.

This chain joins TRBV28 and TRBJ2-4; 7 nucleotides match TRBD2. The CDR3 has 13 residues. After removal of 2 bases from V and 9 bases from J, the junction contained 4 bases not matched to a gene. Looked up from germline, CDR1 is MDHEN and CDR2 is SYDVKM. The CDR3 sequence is CASSLPGEGIQYF. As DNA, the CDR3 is TGTGCCAGCAGTTTACCGGGGGAGGGCATTCAGTACTTC.

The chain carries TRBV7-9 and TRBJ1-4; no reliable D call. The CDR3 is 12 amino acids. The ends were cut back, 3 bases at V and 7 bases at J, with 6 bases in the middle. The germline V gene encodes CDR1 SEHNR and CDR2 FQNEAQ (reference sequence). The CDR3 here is CASSLDGEKLFF. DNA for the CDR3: TGTGCCAGCAGCTTGGACGGTGAAAAACTGTTTTTT.

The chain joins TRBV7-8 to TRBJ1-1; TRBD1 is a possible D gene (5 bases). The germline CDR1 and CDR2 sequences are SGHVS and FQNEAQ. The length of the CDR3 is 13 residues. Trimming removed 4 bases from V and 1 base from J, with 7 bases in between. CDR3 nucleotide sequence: TGTGCCAGCAGCTCGGGACGGAACACTGAAGCTTTCTTT. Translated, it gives CASSSGRNTEAFF.

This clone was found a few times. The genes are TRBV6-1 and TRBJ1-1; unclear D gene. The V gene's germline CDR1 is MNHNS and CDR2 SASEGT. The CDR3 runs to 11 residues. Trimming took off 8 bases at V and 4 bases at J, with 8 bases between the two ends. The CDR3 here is CASRSATEAFF. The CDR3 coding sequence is TGTGCCAGCCGTTCGGCCACTGAAGCTTTCTTT.

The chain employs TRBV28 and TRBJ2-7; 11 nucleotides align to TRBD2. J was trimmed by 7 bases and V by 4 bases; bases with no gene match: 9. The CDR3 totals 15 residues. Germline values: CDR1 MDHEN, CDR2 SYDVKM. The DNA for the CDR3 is TGTGCCAGCAGTTCACCCACTAGCGGGAGAGGGGAGCAGTACTTC. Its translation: CASSSPTSGRGEQYF. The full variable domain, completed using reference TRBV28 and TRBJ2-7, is DVKVTQSSRYLVKRTGEKVFLECVQDMDHENMFWYRQDPGLGLRLIYFSYDVKMKEKGDIPEGYSVSREKKERFSLILESASTNQTSMYLCASSSPTSGRGEQYFGPGTRLTVT.

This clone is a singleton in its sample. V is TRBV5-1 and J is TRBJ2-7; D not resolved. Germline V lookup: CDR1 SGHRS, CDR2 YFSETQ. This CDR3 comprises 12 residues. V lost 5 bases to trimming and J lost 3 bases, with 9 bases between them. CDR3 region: CASSPMGYEQYF. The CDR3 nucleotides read TGCGCCAGCAGTCCCATGGGCTACGAGCAGTACTTC.

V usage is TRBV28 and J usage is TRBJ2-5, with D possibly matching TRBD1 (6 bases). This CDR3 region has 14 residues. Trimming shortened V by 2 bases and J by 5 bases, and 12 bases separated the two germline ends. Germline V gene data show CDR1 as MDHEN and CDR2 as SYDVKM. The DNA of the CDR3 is TGTGCCAGCAGTTTAGATACAGGGAAGGAGACCCAGTACTTC. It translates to CASSLDTGKETQYF.

CDR3 sequence reads: CASSTGQGMIYTF. CDR3 nucleotide sequence: TGCGCCAGCAGTACGGGACAGGGCATGATCTACACCTTC. J is TRBJ1-2 and V is TRBV10-2; 9 nucleotides line up with TRBD1. J lost 10 bases, V lost 5 bases, and 8 bases had no gene match. The CDR3 contains 13 residues. CDR1 and CDR2 from the germline V gene are WSHSY and SAAADI.

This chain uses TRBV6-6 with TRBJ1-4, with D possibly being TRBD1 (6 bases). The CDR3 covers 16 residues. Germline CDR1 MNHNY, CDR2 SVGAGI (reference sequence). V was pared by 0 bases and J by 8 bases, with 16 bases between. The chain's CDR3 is CASSYSRRGADEKLFF. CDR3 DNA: TGTGCCAGCAGTTACTCGAGGCGGGGGGCGGACGAAAAACTGTTTTTT.

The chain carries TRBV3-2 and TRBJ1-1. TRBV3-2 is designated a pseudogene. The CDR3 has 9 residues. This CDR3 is CAAPAEAFF. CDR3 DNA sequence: TGTGCCGCCCCCGCTGAAGCTTTCTTT.

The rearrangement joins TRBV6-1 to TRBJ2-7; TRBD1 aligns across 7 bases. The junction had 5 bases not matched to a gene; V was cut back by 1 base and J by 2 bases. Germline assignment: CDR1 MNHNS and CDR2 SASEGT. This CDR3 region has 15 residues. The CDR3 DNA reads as TGTGCCAGCAGTGAAGATTCGACAGGGACCTACGAGCAGTACTTC. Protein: CASSEDSTGTYEQYF.

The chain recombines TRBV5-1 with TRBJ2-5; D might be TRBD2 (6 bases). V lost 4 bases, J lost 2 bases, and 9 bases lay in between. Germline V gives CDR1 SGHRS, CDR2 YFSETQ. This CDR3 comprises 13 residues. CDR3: CASSRSGQETQYF. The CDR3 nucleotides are TGCGCCAGCAGCCGAAGCGGGCAAGAGACCCAGTACTTC.

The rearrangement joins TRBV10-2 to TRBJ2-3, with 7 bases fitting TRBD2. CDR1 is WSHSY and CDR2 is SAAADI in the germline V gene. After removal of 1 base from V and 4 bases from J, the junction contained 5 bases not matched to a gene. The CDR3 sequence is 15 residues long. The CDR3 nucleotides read TGCGCCAGCAGTGAGTGGGGGGGGGTGGCAGATACGCAGTATTTT. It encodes CASSEWGGVADTQYF.

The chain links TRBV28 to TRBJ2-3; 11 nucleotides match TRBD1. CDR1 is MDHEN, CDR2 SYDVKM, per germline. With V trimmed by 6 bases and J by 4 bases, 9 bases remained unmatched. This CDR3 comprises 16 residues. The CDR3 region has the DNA TGTGCCAGCAGCTTCGGCAGGACAGGGGGCTCAGATACGCAGTATTTT. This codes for CASSFGRTGGSDTQYF.

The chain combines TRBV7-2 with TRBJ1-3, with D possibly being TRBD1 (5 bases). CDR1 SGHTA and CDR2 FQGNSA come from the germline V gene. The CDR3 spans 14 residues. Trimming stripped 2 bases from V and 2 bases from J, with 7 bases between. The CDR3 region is CASSLRGAGNTIYF. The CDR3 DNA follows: TGTGCCAGCAGCTTACGGGGGGCTGGAAACACCATATATTTT.

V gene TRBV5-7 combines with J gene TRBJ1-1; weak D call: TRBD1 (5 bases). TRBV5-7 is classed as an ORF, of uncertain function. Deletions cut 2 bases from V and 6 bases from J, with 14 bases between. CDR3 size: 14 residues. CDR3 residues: CASSFSWVGAEAFF. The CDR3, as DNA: TGTGCCAGCAGCTTTAGTTGGGTAGGGGCTGAAGCTTTCTTT.

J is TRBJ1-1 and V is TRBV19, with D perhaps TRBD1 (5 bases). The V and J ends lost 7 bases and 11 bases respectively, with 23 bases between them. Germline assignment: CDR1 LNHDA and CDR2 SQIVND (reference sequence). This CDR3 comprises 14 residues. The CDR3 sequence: CASTHRGQGVKAFF. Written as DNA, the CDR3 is TGTGCCAGTACCCATCGAGGGCAGGGAGTGAAGGCTTTCTTT.

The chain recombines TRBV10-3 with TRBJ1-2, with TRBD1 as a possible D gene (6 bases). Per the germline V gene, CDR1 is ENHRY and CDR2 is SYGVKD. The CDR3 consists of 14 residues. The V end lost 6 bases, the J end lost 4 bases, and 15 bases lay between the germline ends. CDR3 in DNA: TGTGCCATCAGCGCGACAGGTGTCCCCTATGGCTACACCTTC. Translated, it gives CAISATGVPYGYTF.

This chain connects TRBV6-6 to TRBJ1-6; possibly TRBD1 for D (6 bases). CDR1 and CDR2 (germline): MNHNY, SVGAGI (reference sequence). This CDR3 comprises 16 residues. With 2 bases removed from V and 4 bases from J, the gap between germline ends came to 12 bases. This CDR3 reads CASSYKGGLYNSPLHF. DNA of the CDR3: TGTGCCAGCAGTTACAAGGGGGGCCTATATAATTCACCCCTCCACTTT.

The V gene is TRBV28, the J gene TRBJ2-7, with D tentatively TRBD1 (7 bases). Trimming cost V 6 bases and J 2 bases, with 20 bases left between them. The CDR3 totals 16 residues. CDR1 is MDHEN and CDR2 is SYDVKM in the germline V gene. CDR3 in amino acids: CASSPRQGGMTYEQYF. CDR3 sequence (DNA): TGTGCCAGCAGCCCCAGACAGGGAGGAATGACCTACGAGCAGTACTTC.

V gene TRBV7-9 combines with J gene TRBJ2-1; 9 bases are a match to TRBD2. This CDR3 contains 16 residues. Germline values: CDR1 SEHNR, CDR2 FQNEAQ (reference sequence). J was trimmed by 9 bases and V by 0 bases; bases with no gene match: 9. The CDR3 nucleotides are TGTGCCAGCAGCTTAGCGGCGGGAGGGCCATACGCTGAGCAGTTCTTC. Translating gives CASSLAAGGPYAEQFF.

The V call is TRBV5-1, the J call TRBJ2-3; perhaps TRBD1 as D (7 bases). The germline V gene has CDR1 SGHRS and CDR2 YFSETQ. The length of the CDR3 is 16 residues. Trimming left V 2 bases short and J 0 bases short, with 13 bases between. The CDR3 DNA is TGCGCCAGCAGCTTCGGAGGGGGCCTTAGCACAGATACGCAGTATTTT. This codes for CASSFGGGLSTDTQYF.

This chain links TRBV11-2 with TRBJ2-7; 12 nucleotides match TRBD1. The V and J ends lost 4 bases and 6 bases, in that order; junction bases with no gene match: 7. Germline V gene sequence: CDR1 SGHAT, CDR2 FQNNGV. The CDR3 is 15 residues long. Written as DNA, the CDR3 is TGTGCCAGCAGCTCCTTGGGACAGGGGGCGCGCGAGCAGTACTTC. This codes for CASSSLGQGAREQYF.

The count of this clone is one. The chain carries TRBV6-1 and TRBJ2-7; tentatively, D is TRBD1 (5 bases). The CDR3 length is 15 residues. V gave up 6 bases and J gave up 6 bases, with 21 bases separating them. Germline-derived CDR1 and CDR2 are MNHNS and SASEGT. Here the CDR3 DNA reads TGTGCCAGCAGGATAGACCTACGAAGAAGGGGCGAGCAGTACTTC. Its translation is CASRIDLRRRGEQYF.

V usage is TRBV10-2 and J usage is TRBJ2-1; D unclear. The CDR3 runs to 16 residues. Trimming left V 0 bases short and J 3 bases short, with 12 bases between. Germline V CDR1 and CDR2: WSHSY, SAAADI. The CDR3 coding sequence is TGCGCCAGCAGTGAGTCGAAGAAAGTAGGCTACAATGAGCAGTTCTTC. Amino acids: CASSESKKVGYNEQFF.

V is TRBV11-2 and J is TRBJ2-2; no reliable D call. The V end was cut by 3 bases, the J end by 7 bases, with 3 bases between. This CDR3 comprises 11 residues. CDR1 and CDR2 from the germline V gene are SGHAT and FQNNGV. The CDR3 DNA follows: TGTGCCAGCAGCTTGTACGGGGAGCTGTTTTTT. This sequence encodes CASSLYGELFF.

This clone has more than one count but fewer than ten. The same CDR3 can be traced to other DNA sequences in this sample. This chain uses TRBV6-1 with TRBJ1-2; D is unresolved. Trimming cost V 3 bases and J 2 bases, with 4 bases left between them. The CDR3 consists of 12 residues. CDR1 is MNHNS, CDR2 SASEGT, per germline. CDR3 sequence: CASSEGNYGYTF. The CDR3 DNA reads TGTGCCAGCAGTGAGGGAAACTATGGCTACACCTTC.

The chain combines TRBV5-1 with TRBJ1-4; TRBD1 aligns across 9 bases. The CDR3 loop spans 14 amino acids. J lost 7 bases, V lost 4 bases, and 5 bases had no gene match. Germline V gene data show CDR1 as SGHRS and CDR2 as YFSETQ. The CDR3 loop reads CASSPGQGVEKLFF. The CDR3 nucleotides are TGCGCCAGCAGCCCGGGACAGGGAGTTGAAAAACTGTTTTTT.